The present T cell receptor beta chain was sequenced within a study of blood T cell repertoires in COVID-19. Enrolled through a virtual design, the participants were between roughly 18 and 100 years of age and came from approximately 25 US areas. Cohort 3 recovered donors had two negative PCRs, clearance, or symptom resolution. In the original workflow: Using reference gene primer amplification, nucleated cell counts were estimated. The protocol was immunoSEQ multiplex PCR, while the TCRdb copy is restricted to in-frame clones and leaves out a portion. V, J and clone size were drawn from that table, and D and trimming were deduced from the DNA. The sample has a few hundred thousand clones; roughly 88% are singletons. Germline CDR1 and CDR2: LNHDA and SQIVND (reference sequence). V lost 0 bases and J lost 5; bases outside the gene matches: 7. The CDR3 length is 17 residues.

Sequencing was done on a sample of PBMCs or T cells enriched from blood (not recorded which). The chain links TRBV19 to TRBJ1-1; the match to TRBD1 covers 12 bases. The TCR comes from a man aged 18-30 years who had recovered from COVID-19. CDR3 DNA sequence: TGTGCCAGTAGTATAGAACGGGACAGGGGGCACTTTACTGAAGCTTTCTTT. This gives the protein CASSIERDRGHFTEAFF.